The 22 T cell receptor beta chains given below trace back to one sample, sequenced in a study of T-cell reconstitution after alpha-beta-depleted transplantation in children listed by TCRdb under 2016. This sample's treatment or condition label indicates: allogeneic hematopoietic cell transplantation with graft depleted of TCRalphabeta T cells and CD19 B cells. To prepare the library, PCR was applied. Sequencing was carried out with an Illumina HiSeq 2500. TCR library preparation used molecular barcoding, with unique molecular identifiers applied to normalize quantification of the TCRbeta repertoire. TCRdb trimmed the raw reads at Q25, called clones with MiXCR and kept productive beta chains. Identical CDR3 protein sequences are pooled into one entry, listed with their most common genes and DNA. For this sample the table gives 65,000 to 75,000 distinct CDR3 sequences, of which 4% to 5% were detected only once. Clones ranked in the top ten supply approximately 19% of the sample.

The sample here was PBMCs, mostly from graft donor cells, taken 180 days after TCRalphabeta/CD19-depleted stem cell transplant. The receptors originated from a boy under two years old who had a stem cell transplant for acute myeloid leukemia, so the T cells may come from the graft donor.

This clonotype was seen repeatedly, ten times or more. The V gene is TRBV12-3 or TRBV12-4, the J gene TRBJ1-5; D gene uncertain. The CDR3 spans 15 residues. Trimming stripped 6 bases from V and 4 bases from J, with 16 bases between. This chain's CDR3 is CASSLAAHTNQPQHF. The CDR3 DNA reads TGTGCCAGCAGCCTTGCTGCCCATACAAATCAGCCCCAGCATTTT.

The table lists this clonotype with many counts. The chain recombines TRBV12-3 or TRBV12-4 with TRBJ1-5, with a tentative D call TRBD1 (6 bases). CDR3 length: 15 amino acids. Trimming removed 4 bases at V and 9 bases at J, with 19 bases between. In DNA form, the CDR3 reads TGTGCCAGCAGTTGGGGGGGTACAGGGAGTTGGCCCCAGCATTTT. It codes for CASSWGGTGSWPQHF.

There are many counts of this clonotype. The chain employs TRBV9 and TRBJ2-1; 11 bases fit TRBD2. The CDR3 runs to 15 residues. CDR1 and CDR2 from the germline V gene are SGDLS and YYNGEE. With V trimmed by 0 bases and J by 7 bases, 3 bases remained unmatched. The CDR3 reads CASSVVSGGGNEQFF. The CDR3 bases are TGTGCCAGCAGCGTAGTTAGCGGGGGGGGGAATGAGCAGTTCTTC.

This clonotype came up many times. The V gene is TRBV5-8, the J gene TRBJ2-7; TRBD1 matches 11 bases. The V and J ends lost 4 bases and 1 base, in that order; junction bases with no gene match: 4. Germline values: CDR1 SGHTS, CDR2 YDEGEE. The CDR3 length is 15 residues. The CDR3 reads CASSLGQGVSYEQYF. The CDR3 region has the DNA TGTGCCAGCAGCCTGGGACAGGGGGTTTCCTACGAGCAGTACTTC.

This sequence joins TRBV2 and TRBJ2-1, with 8 bases that match TRBD1. The V segment lost 8 bases and the J segment 0 bases; nucleotides outside the gene matches: 6. Germline V lookup: CDR1 SNHLY, CDR2 FYNNEI. The CDR3 is made up of 15 amino acids. The CDR3 sequence is CASGRQGSSYNEQFF. The CDR3 coding sequence is TGTGCCAGCGGCAGACAGGGGAGCTCCTACAATGAGCAGTTCTTC.

The table lists this clonotype with many counts. The rearrangement links TRBV20-1 to TRBJ2-5; TRBD2 matches 8 bases. From germline, CDR1 is DFQATT and CDR2 SNEGSKA (reference sequence). This CDR3 has 15 residues. With 5 bases clipped from V and 4 bases from J, the junction kept 12 bases outside the gene matches. CDR3 residues: CSAPPPPGGAETQYF. CDR3 bases: TGCAGTGCTCCTCCGCCTCCGGGGGGGGCAGAGACCCAGTACTTC.

This clonotype was detected ten times or more. The chain employs TRBV20-1 and TRBJ1-1; D ambiguous. Germline CDR1 and CDR2: DFQATT and SNEGSKA (reference sequence). Trimming shortened V by 0 bases and J by 1 base, and 12 bases separated the two germline ends. The CDR3 contains 15 residues. CDR3 DNA: TGCAGTGCTAGAGAACCAGGACGGCCGAACACTGAAGCTTTCTTT. Its translation: CSAREPGRPNTEAFF.

This clonotype was observed many times. V is TRBV11-2 and J is TRBJ2-5; the D is unclear. CDR3 length: 15 residues. The germline gives CDR1 SGHAT, CDR2 FQNNGV. Trimming cost V 1 base and J 5 bases, with 14 bases left between them. The CDR3 sequence is CASSLGPSGWETQYF. CDR3 DNA: TGTGCCAGCAGCTTAGGACCATCTGGTTGGGAGACCCAGTACTTC.

This clonotype was seen repeatedly, ten times or more. V and J are TRBV12-3 or TRBV12-4 and TRBJ2-5, with TRBD1 matching 7 bases. The CDR3 length is 13 residues. Trimming at V came to 5 bases and at J to 6 bases, leaving 6 bases not matched to a gene. CDR3 amino acids: CASSGTVRKTQYF. CDR3 bases: TGTGCCAGCAGTGGGACAGTCCGGAAGACCCAGTACTTC.

This clonotype has a count of ten or more. V and J are TRBV18 and TRBJ2-5, with D unresolved. The germline V and J ends were trimmed by 5 bases and 5 bases, with 9 bases remaining between them. This CDR3 is 12 amino acids long. Germline values: CDR1 KGHSH, CDR2 LQKENI. The chain's CDR3 is CASSNTWETQYF. The CDR3, as DNA: TGTGCCAGCTCAAACACATGGGAGACCCAGTACTTC.

Ten or more counts support this clonotype. This sequence joins TRBV4-3 and TRBJ2-4; tentative D call: TRBD2 (6 bases). The CDR3 covers 15 residues. Germline CDR1 LGHNA, CDR2 YSLEER. Trimming removed 0 bases from V and 5 bases from J, with 11 bases in between. CDR3 residues: CASSQEGGRQNIQYF. The CDR3 DNA is TGCGCCAGCAGCCAAGAGGGAGGCAGGCAAAACATTCAGTACTTC.

This clonotype was counted at least ten times. This chain connects TRBV7-2 to TRBJ1-2; possible D gene TRBD1, 6 bases. The CDR3 sequence is 14 residues long. Between the trimmed V and J ends, which lost 4 bases and 7 bases, there was a span of 16 bases. Germline V gene data show CDR1 as SGHTA and CDR2 as FQGNSA. The CDR3 DNA follows: TGTGCCAGCAGCTCCCAACCTAGGACAGTTGGCTACACCTTC. Translating it yields CASSSQPRTVGYTF.

This clonotype has ten or more counts. This rearrangement joins TRBV12-3 or TRBV12-4 to TRBJ2-5, with D unclear. The CDR3 spans 15 residues. V was clipped by 5 bases and J by 1 base, with 14 bases between them. CDR3 in amino acids: CASSPNMNPQETQYF. The CDR3 DNA is TGTGCCAGCAGTCCCAACATGAACCCCCAAGAGACCCAGTACTTC.

The table lists this clonotype with a few counts. V and J are TRBV6-5 and TRBJ2-2; the D gene is possibly TRBD2 (6 bases). The CDR3 has 16 residues. V was shortened by 2 bases and J by 5 bases, with 15 bases between the two germline ends. Germline CDR1 and CDR2: MNHEY and SVGAGI. CDR3 DNA: TGTGCCAGCAGTTACCATATTGGAGGGAAAACCGGGGAGCTGTTTTTT. This gives the protein CASSYHIGGKTGELFF.

This clonotype showed up many times. This sequence joins TRBV7-9 and TRBJ2-2; D is perhaps TRBD2 (5 bases). Trimming took 6 bases from V and 2 from J, leaving 10 bases between them. The CDR3 totals 14 residues. CDR1 and CDR2 from the germline V gene are SEHNR and FQNEAQ (reference sequence). The CDR3 DNA follows: TGTGCCAGCAGTTTGAGGGAAAACACCGGGGAGCTGTTTTTT. Translation: CASSLRENTGELFF. Supplemented by reference TRBV7-9 and TRBJ2-2, the full variable domain reads DTGVSQNPRHKITKRGQNVTFRCDPISEHNRLYWYRQTLGQGPEFLTYFQNEAQLEKSRLLSDRFSAERPKGSFSTLEIQRTEQGDSAMYLCASSLRENTGELFFGEGSRLTVL.

The sample holds many counts of this clonotype. This chain connects TRBV7-9 to TRBJ1-4; D uncertain. This CDR3 is built from 15 residues. The germline V and J ends were trimmed by 5 bases and 7 bases, with 17 bases remaining between them. Germline V gene lookup returns CDR1 SEHNR and CDR2 FQNEAQ (reference sequence). The CDR3 spells CASSPWASGGEKLFF. In DNA, the CDR3 is TGTGCCAGCAGCCCTTGGGCCTCGGGAGGTGAAAAACTGTTTTTT.

This clonotype was observed at least ten times. This rearrangement joins TRBV24-1 to TRBJ2-7; weak D call: TRBD1 (6 bases). Germline lookup yields CDR1 KGHDR and CDR2 SFDVKD. Trimming pared 5 bases from V and 3 bases from J, leaving 13 bases between. The CDR3 totals 14 residues. The CDR3, as DNA: TGTGCCACCAGTGCTCGGGACAACCTCTACGAGCAGTACTTC. Its protein product is CATSARDNLYEQYF.

In this sample, this clonotype turned up many times. This chain links TRBV28 with TRBJ2-1; D may be TRBD2 (5 bases). CDR1 is MDHEN, CDR2 SYDVKM, per germline. V lost 1 base and J 6 bases, leaving 16 bases between the germline ends. The CDR3 extends over 16 amino acids. CDR3 protein: CASSLSTGVYLNEQFF. CDR3 DNA sequence: TGTGCCAGCAGTTTATCGACCGGGGTCTATCTCAATGAGCAGTTCTTC.

This clonotype was seen at least ten times. This chain links TRBV30 with TRBJ2-3; no firm D call. V lost 5 bases and J lost 0, with 6 bases in between. Germline CDR1 is GTSNPN and CDR2 is SVGIG (reference sequence). The CDR3 loop spans 12 amino acids. The CDR3 DNA follows: TGTGCCTGGGAACGAAGCACAGATACGCAGTATTTT. It encodes CAWERSTDTQYF.

This clonotype occurred many times. The chain joins TRBV7-2 to TRBJ1-6, with 10 bases aligning to TRBD1. This CDR3 is 14 amino acids long. V was clipped by 1 base and J by 10 bases; unmatched bases: 1. Germline V lookup: CDR1 SGHTA, CDR2 FQGNSA. As DNA, the CDR3 is TGTGCCAGCAGCTTAGTGGACAGGGGGTCACCCCTCCACTTT. This sequence encodes CASSLVDRGSPLHF.

Only a few counts were recorded for this clonotype. This chain links TRBV10-1 with TRBJ2-5, with a weak D call TRBD1 (5 bases). The germline gives CDR1 WNHNN, CDR2 SYGVQD (reference sequence). The CDR3 sequence is 15 residues long. V was pared by 1 base and J by 1 base, with 10 bases between. The CDR3 here is CASSEFRQPQETQYF. For the CDR3, the DNA is TGCGCCAGCAGTGAGTTCCGACAGCCCCAAGAGACCCAGTACTTC.

The table lists this clonotype with many counts. The chain has TRBV20-1 and TRBJ2-5, with 9 positions matching TRBD1. The CDR3 totals 12 residues. The V gene end was trimmed by 4 bases and the J gene end by 5 bases; junction bases not matched to a gene: 2. Per the germline V gene, CDR1 is DFQATT and CDR2 is SNEGSKA (reference sequence). The chain's CDR3 is CSANRGRETQYF. As DNA, the CDR3 is TGCAGTGCTAACAGGGGGCGGGAGACCCAGTACTTC.